Each of the 3 T cell receptor beta chains below was sequenced from the same sample in a study of pediatric ulcerative colitis. Assay: immunoSEQ multiplex PCR; the TCRdb copy retains only in-frame clones and omits some. The sample consists of 54,000 or so clones, around 86% of them appearing once. Sequenced sample: blood. The receptors were sampled from a boy between 10 and 17 years old who was a control in a study of pediatric ulcerative colitis.

The chain carries TRBV5-4 and TRBJ1-1; D is undetermined. The CDR3 consists of 16 residues. Germline V gene data show CDR1 as SGHNT and CDR2 as YYREEE (reference sequence). Trimming took off 0 bases at V and 0 bases at J, with 12 bases between the two ends. This chain's CDR3 is CASSLEKTTMNTEAFF. The CDR3 DNA is TGTGCCAGCAGCTTGGAGAAAACAACCATGAACACTGAAGCTTTCTTT.

This rearrangement joins TRBV21-1 to TRBJ2-3. TRBV21-1 is a recognized pseudogene. The length of the CDR3 is 16 residues. The DNA for the CDR3 is TGTGCCAGCAGCTCATCGGCCACTGTCTTTTTGAATACGCAGTATTTT. Protein: CASSSSATVFLNTQYF.

This clone was counted once. The rearrangement uses TRBV7-8 and TRBJ2-7; 8 nucleotides align to TRBD1. CDR3 length equals 17 residues. The germline CDR1 and CDR2 sequences are SGHVS and FQNEAQ. Trimming cost V 5 bases and J 4 bases; bases outside gene matches: 16. The CDR3 nucleotides read TGTGCCAGCAGCAACGCTATTTGGGGACAGGTTAAGTACGAGCAGTACTTC. This gives the protein CASSNAIWGQVKYEQYF.